The TCR beta chain described here comes from a study of blood T cell repertoires in COVID-19. No more than 2 weeks before study entry, exposed participants had met a case of COVID-19. Per the authors' pipeline: Reference gene primers were amplified, and this amplification served to estimate nucleated cell counts. TCRdb's table, derived via immunoSEQ multiplex PCR, lists solely in-frame clones and lacks some. V and J calls and clone size come straight from that table; D and trimming were deduced from the DNA. The repertoire has some 340,000 clones, more than 90% of them found once; the top ten carry less than 4%. Sequenced sample: PBMCs or T cells enriched from blood (not recorded which). The origin of this receptor is a woman between 25 and 40 years old who had been exposed to COVID-19.

The CDR3 protein is CASSLAGIGTEAFF. The CDR3 nucleotides are TGTGCCAGCAGTCTCGCAGGGATCGGCACTGAAGCTTTCTTT. The J gene is TRBJ1-1, the V gene TRBV28; D possibly corresponds to TRBD1 (5 bases). Germline-derived CDR1 and CDR2 are MDHEN and SYDVKM. The V end was cut by 5 bases, the J end by 4 bases, with 14 bases between. The CDR3 length is 14 residues.